A single sample is the source of the 29 T cell receptor beta chains below, sequenced in a study of T-cell memory formation after mild COVID-19. Via MiXCR, TCRdb re-called the 5' RACE reads, giving one row per CDR3 protein. The sample lists under 600,000 distinct CDR3 sequences, roughly 22% occurring once. Sequenced sample: PBMCs or a T cell subset sorted from them (not recorded which). The origin of the receptors is an adult woman who had mild COVID-19 (a few samples of this study predate the infection). Cell type and time point are not known.

This clonotype was found a few times. The chain links TRBV12-3 or TRBV12-4 to TRBJ2-1, with TRBD1 matching over 8 bases. The junction had 8 bases not matched to a gene; V was cut back by 3 bases and J by 7 bases. The CDR3 contains 15 residues. In DNA, the CDR3 is TGTGCCAGCAGTTTCGTGATACAGGGGGAAAATGAGCAGTTCTTC. This sequence encodes CASSFVIQGENEQFF.

V is TRBV10-3 and J is TRBJ2-5, with TRBD1 as a possible D gene (6 bases). Trimming pared 7 bases from V and 0 bases from J, leaving 18 bases between. The germline CDR1 and CDR2 sequences are ENHRY and SYGVKD. The CDR3 length is 16 residues. CDR3 coding DNA: TGTGCCATCAACGGAAGAGAGGGGGAACACCAAGAGACCCAGTACTTC. Translation: CAINGREGEHQETQYF.

The chain carries TRBV7-9 and TRBJ1-2; 10 bases agree with TRBD1. Germline CDR1 and CDR2: SEHNR and FQNEAQ (reference sequence). The CDR3 is made up of 15 amino acids. J lost 7 bases, V lost 4 bases, and 9 bases had no gene match. CDR3 region: CASSSTGTGVIGYTF. The DNA of the CDR3 is TGTGCCAGCAGCTCTACCGGGACAGGGGTGATTGGCTACACCTTC.

The chain is built from TRBV10-3 and TRBJ1-2, with D hard to call. The germline gives CDR1 ENHRY, CDR2 SYGVKD. The length of the CDR3 is 13 residues. The V end lost 0 bases, the J end lost 8 bases, and 10 bases lay between the germline ends. The CDR3 spells CAISESGVDGYTF. The CDR3 DNA reads as TGTGCCATCAGTGAGTCTGGAGTCGACGGCTACACCTTC.

This sequence joins TRBV4-3 and TRBJ2-2, with D tentatively TRBD2 (5 bases). Germline loops: CDR1 LGHNA, CDR2 YSLEER. CDR3 length equals 15 residues. Trimming cost V 1 base and J 1 base, with 7 bases left between them. CDR3 DNA: TGCGCCAGCAGCCAAGTCGAGGGGAACACCGGGGAGCTGTTTTTT. Translated: CASSQVEGNTGELFF.

This chain connects TRBV3-1 to TRBJ2-1, with D perhaps TRBD2 (5 bases). Germline V gene sequence: CDR1 LGHDT, CDR2 YNNKEL (reference sequence). CDR3 length: 11 residues. Trimming shortened V by 5 bases and J by 10 bases, and 9 bases separated the two germline ends. The CDR3 region has the DNA TGTGCCAGCAGCTACTCTAGCGAGCAGTTCTTC. The encoded protein is CASSYSSEQFF.

This clonotype was counted between two and nine times. This sequence joins TRBV11-2 and TRBJ1-4; D not resolved. CDR1 is SGHAT and CDR2 is FQNNGV in the germline V gene. This CDR3 is 16 amino acids long. V was trimmed by 0 bases and J by 5 bases, leaving 13 bases between them. CDR3 sequence (DNA): TGTGCCAGCAGCTTAGAGGGGTGGGCCCGGAATGAAAAACTGTTTTTT. Residues: CASSLEGWARNEKLFF.

This clonotype was seen more than once but under ten times. The J gene is TRBJ1-5, the V gene TRBV11-2; weak D call: TRBD1 (6 bases). The CDR3 sequence is 14 residues long. Per germline, CDR1 SGHAT and CDR2 FQNNGV. Trimming took off 0 bases at V and 5 bases at J, with 8 bases between the two ends. CDR3 sequence: CASSLETGHQPQHF. CDR3 nucleotides: TGTGCCAGCAGCTTAGAGACAGGCCATCAGCCCCAGCATTTT.

This clonotype was counted between two and nine times. The V gene is TRBV7-9, the J gene TRBJ2-7; 7 bases are a match to TRBD1. The germline V gene encodes CDR1 SEHNR and CDR2 FQNEAQ (reference sequence). This CDR3 is 14 amino acids long. Germline trimming cut 5 bases from V and 2 bases from J; bases unmatched to any gene: 6. As DNA, the CDR3 is TGTGCCAGCAGCCTCCAGGGGGTCCCCTACGAGCAGTACTTC. This gives the protein CASSLQGVPYEQYF.

The V and J genes are TRBV11-2 and TRBJ2-3, with 7 bases matching TRBD1. The CDR3 extends over 20 amino acids. After removal of 3 bases from V and 0 bases from J, the junction contained 18 bases not matched to a gene. Germline V CDR1 and CDR2: SGHAT, FQNNGV. In DNA, the CDR3 is TGTGCCAGCAGCTTCCCTTTCCTATTCCGGGACAGATTTAGCACAGATACGCAGTATTTT. Amino acids: CASSFPFLFRDRFSTDTQYF.

This clonotype was counted only a few times. The V gene is TRBV13, the J gene TRBJ2-1; 7 bases agree with TRBD1. Germline lookup yields CDR1 PRHDT and CDR2 FYEKMQ (reference sequence). CDR3 length: 16 residues. V gave up 5 bases and J gave up 1 base; unmatched junction bases: 8. CDR3 residues: CASSQRGLESYNEQFF. The CDR3 DNA follows: TGTGCCAGCAGCCAAAGGGGGCTAGAGTCCTACAATGAGCAGTTCTTC.

This chain links TRBV7-3 with TRBJ2-1; D gene uncertain. Germline V CDR1 and CDR2: SGHTA, FQGTGA. The V and J ends lost 5 bases and 10 bases respectively, with 15 bases between them. This CDR3 comprises 13 residues. CDR3 DNA: TGTGCCAGCAGCCCTACCGTACAGTCCGAGCAGTTCTTC. Translated, it gives CASSPTVQSEQFF.

The chain employs TRBV30 and TRBJ1-1; D call uncertain. The CDR3 is 11 residues long. Trimming left V 4 bases short and J 4 bases short, with 7 bases between. Germline V lookup: CDR1 GTSNPN, CDR2 SVGIG (reference sequence). The CDR3 spells CAWKGGTEAFF. DNA of the CDR3: TGTGCCTGGAAAGGCGGCACTGAAGCTTTCTTT.

Many counts were recorded for this clonotype. The V call is TRBV5-1, the J call TRBJ1-6; TRBD1 agrees at 7 bases. The CDR3 loop spans 14 amino acids. The junction had 6 bases not matched to a gene; V was cut back by 5 bases and J by 7 bases. Germline V gives CDR1 SGHRS, CDR2 YFSETQ. CDR3 sequence reads: CASSAGQLNSPLHF. The CDR3, as DNA: TGCGCCAGCAGTGCGGGACAGCTGAATTCACCCCTCCACTTT.

In this sample, this clonotype turned up a few times. The genes are TRBV6-2 or TRBV6-3 and TRBJ2-2, with TRBD1 matching over 7 bases. The junction had 3 bases not matched to a gene; V was cut back by 5 bases and J by 0 bases. CDR3 length: 15 amino acids. Germline V gives CDR1 MNHEY, CDR2 SVGEGT. This CDR3 reads CASSNQGANTGELFF. The CDR3 DNA follows: TGTGCCAGCAGTAACCAGGGGGCGAACACCGGGGAGCTGTTTTTT.

There are a few counts of this clonotype. The V gene is TRBV19, the J gene TRBJ2-7; 7 bases are shared with TRBD1. With 5 bases clipped from V and 0 bases from J, the junction kept 10 bases outside the gene matches. Germline CDR1 LNHDA, CDR2 SQIVND (reference sequence). This CDR3 is built from 16 residues. As DNA, the CDR3 is TGTGCCAGTAGTGAGCGGACAGGCAGAACCTCCTACGAGCAGTACTTC. Its translation is CASSERTGRTSYEQYF.

This clonotype was recorded a few times. V is TRBV24-1 and J is TRBJ2-5, with no clear D. Trimming removed 4 bases from V and 0 bases from J, with 5 bases in between. This CDR3 contains 13 residues. The V gene's germline CDR1 is KGHDR and CDR2 SFDVKD. The CDR3 is CATSETYQETQYF. The CDR3 region has the DNA TGTGCCACCAGTGAAACTTACCAAGAGACCCAGTACTTC.

This clonotype was seen a few times. The chain combines TRBV25-1 with TRBJ2-2; D is ambiguous. V was clipped by 3 bases and J by 7 bases, with 15 bases between them. Germline V lookup: CDR1 MGHDK, CDR2 SYGVNS. CDR3 size: 15 residues. In nucleotides, the CDR3 is TGTGCCAGCAGTGATGGCAGACTCCTCTACGGGGAGCTGTTTTTT. This encodes CASSDGRLLYGELFF.

The chain combines TRBV6-1 with TRBJ2-1, with 8 bases fitting TRBD2. V lost 5 bases, J lost 6 bases, and 6 bases stayed unmatched. The germline V gene has CDR1 MNHNS and CDR2 SASEGT. The CDR3 runs to 14 residues. The CDR3 sequence: CASSSGGAANEQFF. The CDR3 bases are TGTGCCAGCAGTAGCGGGGGAGCCGCCAATGAGCAGTTCTTC.

This clonotype has just a few counts. The V and J genes are TRBV7-9 and TRBJ2-7; D remains ambiguous. CDR3 size: 12 residues. The V gene lost 5 bases and the J gene lost 3 bases, with 8 bases spanning the gap. Germline assignment: CDR1 SEHNR and CDR2 FQNEAQ (reference sequence). The CDR3 sequence is CASSQRNYEQYF. CDR3 in DNA: TGTGCCAGCAGCCAACGAAACTACGAGCAGTACTTC.

V and J are TRBV20-1 and TRBJ2-3; possibly TRBD2 for D (6 bases). The V end was cut by 7 bases, the J end by 2 bases, with 13 bases between. The CDR3 length is 13 residues. The germline CDR1 and CDR2 sequences are DFQATT and SNEGSKA (reference sequence). The CDR3 coding sequence is TGCAGTGGGAGACTAGATCTCACAGATACGCAGTATTTT. It codes for CSGRLDLTDTQYF.

This clonotype was picked up a small number of times. The chain links TRBV2 to TRBJ2-5; 8 bases match TRBD2. With 3 bases clipped from V and 5 bases from J, the junction kept 8 bases outside the gene matches. In germline, CDR1 is SNHLY, CDR2 FYNNEI. The CDR3 runs to 15 residues. CDR3 loop: CASSDEAGDGETQYF. The DNA of the CDR3 is TGTGCCAGCAGTGATGAAGCGGGAGACGGGGAGACCCAGTACTTC.

The V call is TRBV9, the J call TRBJ2-7; possible D gene TRBD2, 5 bases. Germline-derived CDR1 and CDR2 are SGDLS and YYNGEE. The V and J ends lost 0 bases and 2 bases respectively, with 9 bases between them. There are 14 residues in the CDR3. The CDR3 spells CASSVGGGPYEQYF. CDR3 DNA sequence: TGTGCCAGCAGCGTAGGAGGAGGCCCCTACGAGCAGTACTTC. Combining the CDR3 with reference TRBV9 and TRBJ2-7 gives the whole variable domain DSGVTQTPKHLITATGQRVTLRCSPRSGDLSVYWYQQSLDQGLQFLIQYYNGEERAKGNILERFSAQQFPDLHSELNLSSLELGDSALYFCASSVGGGPYEQYFGPGTRLTVT.

The chain recombines TRBV5-6 with TRBJ2-2, with 8 bases matching TRBD1. The CDR3 runs to 16 residues. Per the germline V gene, CDR1 is SGHDT and CDR2 is YYEEEE. V lost 4 bases, J lost 6 bases, and 11 bases stayed unmatched. The CDR3 protein is CASSESGGVSPGELFF. In DNA, the CDR3 is TGTGCCAGCAGCGAATCAGGGGGCGTTAGTCCCGGGGAGCTGTTTTTT.

This clonotype was seen more than once but under ten times. In nucleotides, the CDR3 is TGTGCCAGCAGCTCCTCAGCAGGGGTTGGAAACACCATATATTTT. Residues: CASSSSAGVGNTIYF. The rearrangement joins TRBV7-2 to TRBJ1-3; a weak D match, TRBD1 (6 bases). Germline values: CDR1 SGHTA, CDR2 FQGNSA. The CDR3 is 15 residues long. The V end was cut by 4 bases, the J end by 3 bases, with 13 bases between.

This clonotype was recorded many times. The J gene is TRBJ2-7, the V gene TRBV7-9; D is possibly TRBD1 (6 bases). From germline, CDR1 is SEHNR and CDR2 FQNEAQ (reference sequence). V was cut by 6 bases and J by 1 base, with 13 bases left in between. The CDR3 spans 14 residues. CDR3 nucleotides: TGTGCCAGCAGTTACCGACAGGATTCCTACGAGCAGTACTTC. It specifies CASSYRQDSYEQYF.

This clonotype was picked up a small number of times. The chain is built from TRBV20-1 and TRBJ1-1; unclear D gene. The CDR3 is made up of 16 amino acids. The V and J ends lost 8 bases and 0 bases respectively, with 22 bases between them. The V gene's germline CDR1 is DFQATT and CDR2 SNEGSKA (reference sequence). For the CDR3, the DNA is TGCAGTCCCTCCACGACTTCGACACCCATGAACACTGAAGCTTTCTTT. Amino acid sequence: CSPSTTSTPMNTEAFF.

In this sample, this clonotype turned up many times. This chain connects TRBV7-9 to TRBJ1-1; D may be TRBD1 (5 bases). CDR1 is SEHNR and CDR2 is FQNEAQ in the germline V gene (reference sequence). The CDR3 extends over 17 amino acids. Trimming stripped 2 bases from V and 1 base from J, with 17 bases between. The CDR3 protein is CASSLWAWGRENTEAFF. CDR3 in DNA: TGTGCCAGCAGCTTATGGGCGTGGGGCAGGGAGAACACTGAAGCTTTCTTT.

In this sample, this clonotype turned up a few times. The rearrangement joins TRBV7-2 to TRBJ2-2; TRBD2 agrees at 9 bases. Trimming at V came to 2 bases and at J to 4 bases, leaving 8 bases not matched to a gene. Germline V gene sequence: CDR1 SGHTA, CDR2 FQGNSA. The CDR3 is 17 residues long. The DNA for the CDR3 is TGTGCCAGCAGCTTACCGCGGGGGGGCCGGTTCACCGGGGAGCTGTTTTTT. Protein: CASSLPRGGRFTGELFF.